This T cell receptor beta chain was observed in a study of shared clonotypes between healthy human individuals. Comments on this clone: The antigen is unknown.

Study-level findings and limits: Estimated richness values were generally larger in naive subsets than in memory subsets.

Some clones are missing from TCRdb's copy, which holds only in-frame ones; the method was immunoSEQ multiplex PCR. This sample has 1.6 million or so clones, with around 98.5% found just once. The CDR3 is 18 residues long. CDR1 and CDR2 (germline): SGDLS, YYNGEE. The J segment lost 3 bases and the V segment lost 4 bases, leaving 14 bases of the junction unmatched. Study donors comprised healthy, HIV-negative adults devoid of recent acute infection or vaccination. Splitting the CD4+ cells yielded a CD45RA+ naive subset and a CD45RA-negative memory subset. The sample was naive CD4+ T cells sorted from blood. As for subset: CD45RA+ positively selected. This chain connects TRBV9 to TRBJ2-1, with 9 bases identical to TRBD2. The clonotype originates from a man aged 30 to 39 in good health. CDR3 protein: CASSPEGRVAGDYNEQFF. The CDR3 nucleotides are TGTGCCAGCAGCCCAGAGGGGAGGGTAGCGGGAGACTACAATGAGCAGTTCTTC.